The rows below give T cell receptor beta chains drawn from one sample of a study of CD8 T cells in Susac syndrome. TCRdb re-called the immunoSEQ multiplex PCR reads through MiXCR, storing one row per CDR3 protein. The repertoire has 200,000 to 250,000 distinct CDR3 sequences, less than 95% of them found once; the top ten carry approximately 0.15%. The material sequenced was CD4+ T cells from PBMCs. Every receptor here comes from a human donor with Susac syndrome. Each CDR3 is given with its conserved first and last residue. The order of the fields is J gene, V gene, D gene, clone size, CDR3 DNA, CDR3 protein. D genes are given only for firm matches. Clone size is stated in some rows and not others, as once, few, many or a class when expanded.

>TRBJ2-7|TRBV20-1|.|.
TGCAGTGCTCGCGGGCGGGGAAGCTCCTACGAGCAGTACTTC
CSARGRGSSYEQYF
>TRBJ2-5|TRBV5-1|.|.
TGCGCCAGCAGCTTGGGTTCTTCGGAGACCCAGTACTTC
CASSLGSSETQYF
>TRBJ2-3|TRBV9|.|.
TGTGCCAGCAGCGTAGCAGGGGTCGACACAGATACGCAGTATTTT
CASSVAGVDTDTQYF
>TRBJ2-1|TRBV6-6|.|.
TGTGCCAGCACCCCAAGATTGGACAATGAGCAGTTCTTC
CASTPRLDNEQFF
>TRBJ2-5|TRBV9|.|once
TGTGCCAGCAGCGTGTCCGGGAGACTTCGCCAAGAGACCCAGTACTTC
CASSVSGRLRQETQYF
>TRBJ1-6|TRBV7-2|.|.
TGTGCCAGCAGCTTAAGGTTCACGGGACATGATTCACCCCTCCACTTT
CASSLRFTGHDSPLHF
>TRBJ1-2|TRBV11-2|TRBD1|.
TGTGCCAGCAGCTCTAGGGGGCCCGGCTACACCTTC
CASSSRGPGYTF
>TRBJ1-2|TRBV4-2|.|.
TGTGCCAGCAGCCAAGAAACGGGGAGTTACTATGGCTACACCTTC
CASSQETGSYYGYTF
>TRBJ1-2|TRBV3-1|TRBD1|.
TGTGCCAGCAGCCAGGCGGACAGGGGGCAGGATGGCTACACCTTC
CASSQADRGQDGYTF
>TRBJ2-1|TRBV20-1|TRBD2|.
TGCAGTGCTCCCGGGACTAGCGGACTCCGCTCCTACAATGAGCAGTTCTTC
CSAPGTSGLRSYNEQFF
>TRBJ1-4|TRBV5-1|.|.
TGCGCCAGCAGCTTGGATCTGGTTAATGAAAAACTGTTTTTT
CASSLDLVNEKLFF
>TRBJ2-7|TRBV30|.|.
TGTGCCTGGAGTGGACAGAGCTCCTACGAGCAGTACTTC
CAWSGQSSYEQYF
>TRBJ1-1|TRBV6-1|.|.
TGTGCCAGCAGTCCCACAATGGTGAACACTGAAGCTTTCTTT
CASSPTMVNTEAFF
>TRBJ2-2|TRBV9|.|.
TGTGCCAGCAGCGTAGGACGGACAGCGAACACCGGGGAGCTGTTTTTT
CASSVGRTANTGELFF
>TRBJ1-2|TRBV9|.|.
TGTGCCAGCAGCGTAGGGGAGGGGGATGGCTACACCTTC
CASSVGEGDGYTF
>TRBJ1-2|TRBV20-1|TRBD1|.
TGCAGTGCTAGAGATATCGGGACAGTCGGCTATGGCTACACCTTC
CSARDIGTVGYGYTF
>TRBJ2-5|TRBV20-1|.|.
TGCAGTGCAGGGGCCCCGGGGGAAGAGACCCAGTACTTC
CSAGAPGEETQYF
>TRBJ1-2|TRBV27|.|once
TGTGCCAGCAGTTTAGATTGGACATTCTCTGGCTACACCTTC
CASSLDWTFSGYTF